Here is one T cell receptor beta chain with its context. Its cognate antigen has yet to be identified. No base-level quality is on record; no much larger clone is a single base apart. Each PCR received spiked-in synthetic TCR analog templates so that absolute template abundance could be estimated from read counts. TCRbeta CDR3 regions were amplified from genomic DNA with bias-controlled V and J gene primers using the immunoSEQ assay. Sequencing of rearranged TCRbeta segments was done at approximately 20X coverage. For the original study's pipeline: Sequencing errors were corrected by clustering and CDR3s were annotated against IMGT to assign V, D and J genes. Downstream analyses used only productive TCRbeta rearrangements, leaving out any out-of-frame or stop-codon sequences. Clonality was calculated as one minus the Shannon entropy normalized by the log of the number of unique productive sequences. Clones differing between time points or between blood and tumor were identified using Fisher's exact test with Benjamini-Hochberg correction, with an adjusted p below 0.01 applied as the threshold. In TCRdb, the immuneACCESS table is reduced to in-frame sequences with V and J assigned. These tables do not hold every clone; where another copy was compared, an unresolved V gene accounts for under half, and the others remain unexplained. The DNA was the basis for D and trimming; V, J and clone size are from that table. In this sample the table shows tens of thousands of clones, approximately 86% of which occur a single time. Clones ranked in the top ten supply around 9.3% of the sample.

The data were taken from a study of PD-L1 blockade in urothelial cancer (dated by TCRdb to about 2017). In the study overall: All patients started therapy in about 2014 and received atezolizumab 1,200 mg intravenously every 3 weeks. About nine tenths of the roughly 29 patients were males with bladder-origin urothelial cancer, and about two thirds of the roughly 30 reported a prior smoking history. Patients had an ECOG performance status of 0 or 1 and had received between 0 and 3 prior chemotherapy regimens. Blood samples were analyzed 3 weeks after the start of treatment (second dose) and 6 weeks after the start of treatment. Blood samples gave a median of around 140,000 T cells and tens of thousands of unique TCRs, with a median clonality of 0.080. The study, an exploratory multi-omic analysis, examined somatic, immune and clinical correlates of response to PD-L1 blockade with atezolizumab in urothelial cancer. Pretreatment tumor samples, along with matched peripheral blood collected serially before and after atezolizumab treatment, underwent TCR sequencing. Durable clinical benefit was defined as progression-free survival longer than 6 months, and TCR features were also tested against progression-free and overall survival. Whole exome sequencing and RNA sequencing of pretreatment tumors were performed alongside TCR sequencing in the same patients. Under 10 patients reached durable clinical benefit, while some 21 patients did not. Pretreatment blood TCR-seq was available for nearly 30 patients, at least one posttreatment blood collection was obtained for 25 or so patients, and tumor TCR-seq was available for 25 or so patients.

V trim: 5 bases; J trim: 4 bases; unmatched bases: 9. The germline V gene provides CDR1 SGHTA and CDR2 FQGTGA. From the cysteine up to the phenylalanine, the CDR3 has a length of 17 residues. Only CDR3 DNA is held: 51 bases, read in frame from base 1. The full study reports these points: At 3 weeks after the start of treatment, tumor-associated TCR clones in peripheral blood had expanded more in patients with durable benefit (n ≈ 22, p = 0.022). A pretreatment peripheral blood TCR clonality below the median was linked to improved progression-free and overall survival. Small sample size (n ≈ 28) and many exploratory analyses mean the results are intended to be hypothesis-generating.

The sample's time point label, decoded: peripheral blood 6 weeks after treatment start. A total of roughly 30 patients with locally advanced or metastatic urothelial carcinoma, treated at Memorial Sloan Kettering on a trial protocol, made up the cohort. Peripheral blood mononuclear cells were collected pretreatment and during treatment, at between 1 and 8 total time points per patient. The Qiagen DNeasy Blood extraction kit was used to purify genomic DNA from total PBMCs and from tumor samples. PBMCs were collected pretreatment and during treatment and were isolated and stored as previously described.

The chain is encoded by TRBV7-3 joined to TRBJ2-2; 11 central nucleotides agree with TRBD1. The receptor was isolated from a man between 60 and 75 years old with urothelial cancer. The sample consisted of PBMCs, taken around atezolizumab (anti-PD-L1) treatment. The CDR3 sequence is CASSRVPGTGGTGELFF. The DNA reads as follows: TGTGCCAGCAGCCGTGTGCCCGGGACAGGGGGCACCGGGGAGCTGTTTTTT.